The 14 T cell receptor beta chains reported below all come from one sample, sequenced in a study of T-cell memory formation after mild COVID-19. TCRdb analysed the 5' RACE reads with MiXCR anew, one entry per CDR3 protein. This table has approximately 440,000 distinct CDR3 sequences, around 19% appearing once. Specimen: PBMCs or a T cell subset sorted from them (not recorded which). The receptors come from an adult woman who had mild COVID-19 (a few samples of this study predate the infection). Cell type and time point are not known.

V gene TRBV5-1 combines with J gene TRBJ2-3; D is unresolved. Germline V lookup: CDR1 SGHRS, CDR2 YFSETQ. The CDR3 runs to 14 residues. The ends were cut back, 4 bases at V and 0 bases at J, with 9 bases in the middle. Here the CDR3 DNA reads TGCGCCAGCAGCCCCGTCTCGAGCACAGATACGCAGTATTTT. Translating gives CASSPVSSTDTQYF. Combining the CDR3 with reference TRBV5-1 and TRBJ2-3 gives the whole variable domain KAGVTQTPRYLIKTRGQQVTLSCSPISGHRSVSWYQQTPGQGLQFLFEYFSETQRNKGNFPGRFSGRQFSNSRSEMNVSTLELGDSALYLCASSPVSSTDTQYFGPGTRLTVL.

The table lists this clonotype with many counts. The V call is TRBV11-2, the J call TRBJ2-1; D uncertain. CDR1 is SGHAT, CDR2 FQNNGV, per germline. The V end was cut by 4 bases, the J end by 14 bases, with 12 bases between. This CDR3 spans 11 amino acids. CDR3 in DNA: TGTGCCAGCAGCTCGGGCCCCGTGGAGTTCTTC. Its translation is CASSSGPVEFF. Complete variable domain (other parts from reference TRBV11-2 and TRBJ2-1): EAGVAQSPRYKIIEKRQSVAFWCNPISGHATLYWYQQILGQGPKLLIQFQNNGVVDDSQLPKDRFSAERLKGVDSTLKIQPAKLEDSAVYLCASSSGPVEFFGPGTRLTVL.

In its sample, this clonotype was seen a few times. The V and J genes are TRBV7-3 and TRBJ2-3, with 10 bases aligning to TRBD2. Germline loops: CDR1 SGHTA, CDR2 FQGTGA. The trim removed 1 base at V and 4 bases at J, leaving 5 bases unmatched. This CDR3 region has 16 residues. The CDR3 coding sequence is TGTGCCAGCAGCTTAATCCCAGCGGGAGGGCCAGATACGCAGTATTTT. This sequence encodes CASSLIPAGGPDTQYF.

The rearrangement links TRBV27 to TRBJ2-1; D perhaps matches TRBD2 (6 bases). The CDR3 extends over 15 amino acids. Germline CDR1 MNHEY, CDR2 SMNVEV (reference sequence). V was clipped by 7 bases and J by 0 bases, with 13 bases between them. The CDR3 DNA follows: TGTGCCAGCACTTGGGACTCCTTCTCCTACAATGAGCAGTTCTTC. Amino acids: CASTWDSFSYNEQFF.

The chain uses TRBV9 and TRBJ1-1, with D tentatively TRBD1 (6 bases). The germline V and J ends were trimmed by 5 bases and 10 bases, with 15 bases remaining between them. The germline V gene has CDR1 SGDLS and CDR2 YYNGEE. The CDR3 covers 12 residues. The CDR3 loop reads CASRDPGGAAFF. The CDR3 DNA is TGTGCCAGCAGGGACCCTGGGGGGGCAGCTTTCTTT.

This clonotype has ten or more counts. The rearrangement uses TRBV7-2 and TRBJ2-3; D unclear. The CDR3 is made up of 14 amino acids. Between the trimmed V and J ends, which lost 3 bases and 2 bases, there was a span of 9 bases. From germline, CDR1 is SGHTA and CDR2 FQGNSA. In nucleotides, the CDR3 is TGTGCCAGCAGCTTTGGACCTTCCACAGATACGCAGTATTTT. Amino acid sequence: CASSFGPSTDTQYF. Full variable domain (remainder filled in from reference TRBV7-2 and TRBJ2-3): GAGVSQSPSNKVTEKGKDVELRCDPISGHTALYWYRQSLGQGLEFLIYFQGNSAPDKSGLPSDRFSAERTGGSVSTLTIQRTQQEDSAVYLCASSFGPSTDTQYFGPGTRLTVL.

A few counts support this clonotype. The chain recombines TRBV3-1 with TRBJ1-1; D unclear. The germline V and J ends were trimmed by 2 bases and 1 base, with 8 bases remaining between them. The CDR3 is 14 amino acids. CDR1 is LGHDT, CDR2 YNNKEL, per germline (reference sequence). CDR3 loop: CASSQSIENTEAFF. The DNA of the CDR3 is TGTGCCAGCAGCCAATCGATTGAGAACACTGAAGCTTTCTTT.

The CDR3 DNA reads as TGCAGCGTTACAGGGGGCTATGGCTACACCTTC. Its translation is CSVTGGYGYTF. The V call is TRBV29-1, the J call TRBJ1-2, with TRBD1 matching 8 bases. CDR1 and CDR2 (germline): SQVTM, ANQGSEA. V lost 5 bases and J lost 4; bases outside the gene matches: 0. The CDR3 covers 11 residues. Filled out from reference TRBV29-1 and TRBJ1-2, the complete variable domain reads SAVISQKPSRDICQRGTSLTIQCQVDSQVTMMFWYRQQPGQSLTLIATANQGSEATYESGFVIDKFPISRPNLTFSTLTVSNMSPEDSSIYLCSVTGGYGYTFGSGTRLTVV.

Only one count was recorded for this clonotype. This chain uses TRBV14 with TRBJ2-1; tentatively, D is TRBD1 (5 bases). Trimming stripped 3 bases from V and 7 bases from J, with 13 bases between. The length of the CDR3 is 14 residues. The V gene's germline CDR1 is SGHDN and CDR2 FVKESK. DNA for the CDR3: TGTGCCAGCAGCCACATACAGGTCCGGAATGAGCAGTTCTTC. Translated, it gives CASSHIQVRNEQFF.

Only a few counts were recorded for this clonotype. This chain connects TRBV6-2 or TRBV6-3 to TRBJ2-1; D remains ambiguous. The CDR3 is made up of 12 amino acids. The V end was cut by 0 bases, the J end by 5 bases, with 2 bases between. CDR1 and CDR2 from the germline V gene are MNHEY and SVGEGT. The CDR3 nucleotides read TGTGCCAGCAGTTACTCGGACAATGAGCAGTTCTTC. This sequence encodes CASSYSDNEQFF.

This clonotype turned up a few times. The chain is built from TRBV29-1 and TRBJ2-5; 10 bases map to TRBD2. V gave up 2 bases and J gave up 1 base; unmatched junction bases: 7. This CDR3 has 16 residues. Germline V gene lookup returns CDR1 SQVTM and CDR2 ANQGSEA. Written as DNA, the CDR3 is TGCAGCGTTGAATTTTCCGGGACTAGCGCCCAAGAGACCCAGTACTTC. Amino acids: CSVEFSGTSAQETQYF.

This CDR3 is CASSLSGGFIYGYTF. CDR3 in DNA: TGTGCCAGCAGTTTATCGGGGGGGTTCATCTATGGCTACACCTTC. V is TRBV27 and J is TRBJ1-2, with D perhaps TRBD1 (5 bases). Germline V gene sequence: CDR1 MNHEY, CDR2 SMNVEV (reference sequence). V was clipped by 0 bases and J by 4 bases, with 12 bases between them. The CDR3 loop spans 15 amino acids.

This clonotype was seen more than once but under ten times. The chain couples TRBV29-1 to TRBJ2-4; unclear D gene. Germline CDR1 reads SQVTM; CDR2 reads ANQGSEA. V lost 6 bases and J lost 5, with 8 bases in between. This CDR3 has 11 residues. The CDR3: CSVYSENIQYF. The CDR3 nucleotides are TGCAGCGTGTACTCCGAAAACATTCAGTACTTC.

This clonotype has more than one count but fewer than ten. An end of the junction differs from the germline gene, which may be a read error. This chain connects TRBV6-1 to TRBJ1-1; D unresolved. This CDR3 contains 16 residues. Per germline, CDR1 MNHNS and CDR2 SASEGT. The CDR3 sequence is CASSEYPSRMKTEAFF. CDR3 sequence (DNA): TGTGCCAGCAGTGAGTACCCGTCACGAATGAAAACTGAAGCTTTCTTT.